A selection of T cell receptor beta chains follows, all from one sample in a study of technical replicates of blood from a few donors. Using immunoSEQ multiplex PCR, the repertoire was profiled, and TCRdb retains in-frame clones only, with some absent. The data show 68,000 or so clones, 90% to 95% seen once. The sequenced sample was PBMCs. The receptors stem from a human donor in good health. Some clones in this sample may be carry-over from other donors' samples. Both conserved end residues are part of each CDR3. The order of the fields is clone size, V gene, D gene, J gene, CDR3 protein, CDR3 DNA. A D gene is named only where the DNA matches it firmly. Size tells how often a clone was seen (once, few, many) or the class of an expanded clone, and some rows leave it out.

clone size: few; V gene: TRBV6-1; D gene: .; J gene: TRBJ2-5; CDR3 protein: CASSEEAGVGQETQYF; CDR3 DNA: TGTGCCAGCAGTGAAGAGGCAGGGGTAGGGCAAGAGACCCAGTACTTC
clone size: .; V gene: TRBV18; D gene: TRBD2; J gene: TRBJ2-1; CDR3 protein: CASSPMTSGYNEQFF; CDR3 DNA: TGTGCCAGCTCACCAATGACTAGCGGATACAATGAGCAGTTCTTC
clone size: .; V gene: TRBV10-2; D gene: TRBD1; J gene: TRBJ1-1; CDR3 protein: CASNQGVTEAFF; CDR3 DNA: TGCGCCAGCAATCAGGGGGTCACTGAAGCTTTCTTT
clone size: many; V gene: TRBV5-6; D gene: .; J gene: TRBJ1-1; CDR3 protein: CASSLGPKLFF; CDR3 DNA: TGTGCCAGCAGCTTGGGCCCGAAACTCTTCTTT
clone size: once; V gene: TRBV21-1; D gene: .; J gene: TRBJ2-1; CDR3 protein: CASSKANGAGNPYYNEQFF; CDR3 DNA: TGTGCCAGCAGCAAAGCCAATGGGGCAGGGAATCCCTACTACAATGAGCAGTTCTTC
clone size: once; V gene: TRBV19; D gene: .; J gene: TRBJ1-1; CDR3 protein: CAAGRTLNTEAFF; CDR3 DNA: TGTGCCGCGGGGCGGACCTTGAACACTGAAGCTTTCTTT
clone size: .; V gene: TRBV6-5; D gene: .; J gene: TRBJ1-4; CDR3 protein: CASSYSRDLGEKLFF; CDR3 DNA: TGTGCCAGCAGTTACTCCCGCGACCTAGGCGAAAAACTGTTTTTT
clone size: .; V gene: TRBV7-2; D gene: TRBD2; J gene: TRBJ2-7; CDR3 protein: CASSLGARGGSYEQYF; CDR3 DNA: TGTGCCAGCAGCTTAGGGGCTAGGGGAGGGTCCTACGAGCAGTACTTC
clone size: .; V gene: TRBV15; D gene: .; J gene: TRBJ1-2; CDR3 protein: CATSGERGGTGYTF; CDR3 DNA: TGTGCCACCAGCGGGGAACGGGGGGGTACTGGCTACACCTTC
clone size: .; V gene: TRBV6-5; D gene: .; J gene: TRBJ2-5; CDR3 protein: CASSGQIQETQYF; CDR3 DNA: TGTGCCAGCAGTGGACAGATACAAGAGACCCAGTACTTC
clone size: .; V gene: TRBV4-3; D gene: .; J gene: TRBJ2-7; CDR3 protein: CASSQDYSHPYEQYF; CDR3 DNA: TGCGCCAGCAGCCAAGATTACTCGCACCCTTACGAGCAGTACTTC
clone size: .; V gene: TRBV30; D gene: .; J gene: TRBJ2-3; CDR3 protein: CAWSGGVDTDTQYF; CDR3 DNA: TGTGCCTGGAGTGGGGGGGTGGACACAGATACGCAGTATTTT
clone size: .; V gene: TRBV19; D gene: .; J gene: TRBJ1-5; CDR3 protein: CASSVSAGVQHF; CDR3 DNA: TGTGCCAGTAGTGTCAGTGCGGGGGTCCAGCATTTT
clone size: once; V gene: TRBV6-1; D gene: .; J gene: TRBJ1-5; CDR3 protein: CASSWGGMGNQPQHF; CDR3 DNA: TGTGCCAGCTCATGGGGGGGGATGGGCAATCAGCCCCAGCATTTT
clone size: .; V gene: TRBV14; D gene: .; J gene: TRBJ1-2; CDR3 protein: CASSQNQRTVGYTF; CDR3 DNA: TGTGCCAGCAGCCAAAACCAAAGGACAGTTGGCTACACCTTC
clone size: .; V gene: TRBV10-3; D gene: .; J gene: TRBJ2-2; CDR3 protein: CAIGRLTTGELFF; CDR3 DNA: TGTGCCATCGGAAGACTAACCACCGGGGAGCTGTTTTTT
clone size: .; V gene: TRBV7-9; D gene: TRBD2; J gene: TRBJ2-3; CDR3 protein: CASSVAGASRDTQYF; CDR3 DNA: TGTGCCAGCAGCGTAGCGGGAGCCAGCAGGGATACGCAGTATTTT
clone size: .; V gene: TRBV7-9; D gene: TRBD1; J gene: TRBJ2-7; CDR3 protein: CASSQQGGSYEQYF; CDR3 DNA: TGTGCCAGCAGTCAACAGGGGGGATCCTACGAGCAGTACTTC
clone size: few; V gene: TRBV5-1; D gene: .; J gene: TRBJ1-5; CDR3 protein: CASSLGQINQPQHF; CDR3 DNA: TGCGCCAGCAGTCTAGGACAGATCAATCAGCCCCAGCATTTT
clone size: .; V gene: TRBV30; D gene: .; J gene: TRBJ1-4; CDR3 protein: CAWSLGGPMHGKLFF; CDR3 DNA: TGTGCCTGGAGTCTGGGGGGGCCCATGCATGGAAAACTGTTTTTT
clone size: .; V gene: TRBV6-5; D gene: TRBD1; J gene: TRBJ1-6; CDR3 protein: CASRSGTGSSPLHF; CDR3 DNA: TGTGCCAGCAGGTCCGGGACAGGCAGTTCACCCCTCCACTTT
clone size: .; V gene: TRBV5-4; D gene: TRBD1; J gene: TRBJ1-4; CDR3 protein: CASSEDREDEKLFF; CDR3 DNA: TGTGCCAGCAGCGAGGACAGGGAAGATGAAAAACTGTTTTTT
clone size: .; V gene: TRBV5-1; D gene: TRBD2; J gene: TRBJ2-5; CDR3 protein: CASSPGLALQETQYF; CDR3 DNA: TGCGCCAGCAGCCCGGGACTAGCCCTTCAAGAGACCCAGTACTTC
clone size: .; V gene: TRBV5-6; D gene: TRBD1; J gene: TRBJ1-2; CDR3 protein: CASSLGLGTVYGYTF; CDR3 DNA: TGTGCCAGCAGCTTGGGCCTGGGGACAGTCTATGGCTACACCTTC
clone size: .; V gene: TRBV7-9; D gene: TRBD1; J gene: TRBJ2-5; CDR3 protein: CASSLMDRGETQYF; CDR3 DNA: TGTGCCAGCAGCCTCATGGACAGGGGGGAGACCCAGTACTTC
clone size: .; V gene: TRBV4-2; D gene: TRBD2; J gene: TRBJ2-7; CDR3 protein: CASSQLAGGRYEQYF; CDR3 DNA: TGTGCCAGCAGCCAATTAGCGGGAGGCCGCTACGAGCAGTACTTC
clone size: .; V gene: TRBV7-9; D gene: .; J gene: TRBJ2-7; CDR3 protein: CASSPGGGRAYEQYF; CDR3 DNA: TGTGCCAGCAGCCCAGGGGGCGGGAGGGCCTACGAGCAGTACTTC
clone size: .; V gene: TRBV12-5; D gene: .; J gene: TRBJ2-7; CDR3 protein: CASGLIGRATYEQYF; CDR3 DNA: TGTGCTAGTGGCTTGATAGGCAGGGCCACCTACGAGCAGTACTTC
clone size: .; V gene: TRBV5-1; D gene: .; J gene: TRBJ1-1; CDR3 protein: CASSLAWGDTEAFF; CDR3 DNA: TGCGCCAGCAGCTTGGCCTGGGGGGACACTGAAGCTTTCTTT
clone size: .; V gene: TRBV5-4; D gene: .; J gene: TRBJ1-1; CDR3 protein: CASSLLTRRAGGTTEAFF; CDR3 DNA: TGTGCCAGCAGCTTGCTAACGCGCAGGGCCGGGGGGACCACTGAAGCTTTCTTT
clone size: .; V gene: TRBV5-1; D gene: .; J gene: TRBJ1-1; CDR3 protein: CASSLAVFRGNTEAFF; CDR3 DNA: TGCGCCAGCAGCTTGGCCGTCTTCAGGGGGAACACTGAAGCTTTCTTT
clone size: .; V gene: TRBV10-3; D gene: .; J gene: TRBJ2-3; CDR3 protein: CAIRGGRSTDTQYF; CDR3 DNA: TGTGCCATCAGGGGAGGCCGCAGCACAGATACGCAGTATTTT
clone size: .; V gene: TRBV7-9; D gene: .; J gene: TRBJ2-1; CDR3 protein: CASSFGSSYNEQFF; CDR3 DNA: TGTGCCAGCAGCTTCGGTTCCTCCTACAATGAGCAGTTCTTC
clone size: once; V gene: TRBV2; D gene: .; J gene: TRBJ2-7; CDR3 protein: CASLISTLSSYEQYF; CDR3 DNA: TGTGCCAGCCTTATTTCGACTCTAAGCTCCTACGAGCAGTACTTC
clone size: .; V gene: TRBV2; D gene: .; J gene: TRBJ2-1; CDR3 protein: CASNPMSPYNEQFF; CDR3 DNA: TGTGCCAGCAATCCAATGTCCCCCTACAATGAGCAGTTCTTC
clone size: once; V gene: TRBV10-3; D gene: TRBD1; J gene: TRBJ2-2; CDR3 protein: CAIRRDRGHTGELFF; CDR3 DNA: TGTGCCATCAGGAGGGACAGGGGGCACACCGGGGAGCTGTTTTTT
clone size: .; V gene: TRBV4-3; D gene: .; J gene: TRBJ1-1; CDR3 protein: CASSQDWTRNTEAFF; CDR3 DNA: TGCGCCAGCAGCCAAGATTGGACAAGAAACACTGAAGCTTTCTTT
clone size: .; V gene: TRBV30; D gene: TRBD1; J gene: TRBJ1-2; CDR3 protein: CAWSVGQTNYHTF; CDR3 DNA: TGTGCCTGGAGTGTGGGACAGACAAATTACCACACCTTC
clone size: .; V gene: TRBV6-6; D gene: TRBD1; J gene: TRBJ1-1; CDR3 protein: CASNPTGGNTEAFF; CDR3 DNA: TGTGCCAGCAATCCGACAGGGGGCAACACTGAAGCTTTCTTT
clone size: .; V gene: TRBV7-9; D gene: TRBD1; J gene: TRBJ2-7; CDR3 protein: CASSPVWDRVNEQYF; CDR3 DNA: TGTGCCAGCAGTCCAGTGTGGGACAGGGTTAATGAGCAGTACTTC
clone size: once; V gene: TRBV9; D gene: .; J gene: TRBJ2-5; CDR3 protein: CASSVTGSETQYF; CDR3 DNA: TGTGCCAGCAGCGTGACCGGGTCCGAGACCCAGTACTTC
clone size: .; V gene: TRBV4-2; D gene: TRBD2; J gene: TRBJ2-7; CDR3 protein: CASSPYKSPSGGYYEQYF; CDR3 DNA: TGTGCCAGCAGCCCATATAAGAGCCCTAGCGGGGGTTACTACGAGCAGTACTTC
clone size: .; V gene: TRBV6-6; D gene: .; J gene: TRBJ2-2; CDR3 protein: CASGRWGELFF; CDR3 DNA: TGTGCCAGCGGGAGGTGGGGGGAGCTGTTTTTT
clone size: .; V gene: TRBV20-1; D gene: .; J gene: TRBJ2-5; CDR3 protein: CSAGSGETQYF; CDR3 DNA: TGCAGTGCTGGCTCGGGGGAGACCCAGTACTTC
clone size: medium-sized; V gene: TRBV13; D gene: TRBD1; J gene: TRBJ1-3; CDR3 protein: CASSLEGQPGNTIYF; CDR3 DNA: TGTGCCAGCAGCTTAGAGGGACAGCCTGGAAACACCATATATTTT
clone size: few; V gene: TRBV18; D gene: TRBD1; J gene: TRBJ1-2; CDR3 protein: CASSPLGTGAKNYGYTF; CDR3 DNA: TGTGCCAGCTCACCACTCGGGACAGGGGCCAAAAACTATGGCTACACCTTC
clone size: .; V gene: TRBV5-5; D gene: TRBD1; J gene: TRBJ2-1; CDR3 protein: CASSQTGFEQFF; CDR3 DNA: TGTGCCAGCAGTCAGACAGGGTTTGAGCAGTTCTTC
clone size: .; V gene: TRBV12-5; D gene: TRBD2; J gene: TRBJ2-3; CDR3 protein: CASGLGASGGDSTDTQYF; CDR3 DNA: TGTGCTAGTGGTTTGGGAGCTAGCGGGGGGGATAGCACAGATACGCAGTATTTT